This TCR beta chain was documented in a study of blood T cell repertoires in COVID-19. Study as a whole: Acute-phase and convalescent COVID-19 samples originated in the United States, Italy and Spain. From T cells, B-cell-depleted T cells, or PBMCs came the material, which was cDNA or gDNA.

Original processing notes: Amplification with reference gene primers provided the estimates of nucleated cell counts. Some clones are missing from TCRdb's copy, which holds only in-frame ones; the method was immunoSEQ multiplex PCR. Clone size and V and J calls were adopted from that table, with D and trimming inferred from the DNA. The sample lists more than 400,000 clones, approximately 85% occurring once. The TCR originated in a human donor in a cohort sampled during active COVID-19. Sequences were obtained from peripheral blood.

The CDR3 region is CASRLLAGVNEKLFF. DNA for the CDR3: TGTGCCAGCAGACTGCTGGCAGGGGTTAATGAAAAACTGTTTTTT. The V gene is TRBV6-5, the J gene TRBJ1-4; maybe TRBD1 (6 bases). The ends were cut back, 6 bases at V and 4 bases at J, with 15 bases in the middle. CDR3 length: 15 amino acids. The germline CDR1 and CDR2 sequences are MNHEY and SVGAGI.